Listed below are T cell receptor beta chains from one sample, sequenced in a study of human T cells and chemical hapten exposure. Using its own MiXCR run on the RACE reads, TCRdb lists one record per CDR3 protein. Counted here are some 190,000 distinct CDR3 sequences, around 24% occurring once; the ten biggest clones make up approximately 6.7%. Sequenced material: whole blood, taken in connection with sensitization to the hapten diphenylcyclopropenone (DPC). The receptor source for this set is a woman aged 45-60 years with alopecia areata. Some clones in this sample may be carry-over from other donors' samples. CDR3s include the opening cysteine and the closing phenylalanine or tryptophan. The order of the fields is V gene, D gene, J gene, clone size, CDR3 DNA, CDR3 protein. D genes are given only for firm matches. For some rows the clone size is stated as once, few or many, or as a class when expanded; others skip it.

>TRBV2|.|TRBJ1-6|.
TGTGCCAGCAGTGAGACGGTCCCGCTGCGTAATTCACCCCTCCACTTT
CASSETVPLRNSPLHF
>TRBV12-3/TRBV12-4|.|TRBJ1-4|.
TGTGCCAGCAGTTCACGGATGAGCGGGGTAACTAATGAAAAACTGTTTTTT
CASSSRMSGVTNEKLFF
>TRBV20-1|TRBD2|TRBJ2-1|.
TGCAGTGCTGAATTTAGCGGGAGTAGTAGGGTAAACAATGAGCAGTTCTTC
CSAEFSGSSRVNNEQFF
>TRBV12-3/TRBV12-4|.|TRBJ1-6|.
TGTGCCAGCAGGAGAGGTTCGCCTAATTCACCCCTCCACTTT
CASRRGSPNSPLHF
>TRBV5-1|.|TRBJ1-1|.
TGCGCCAGCAGCTTGGAAATGACAGGTGCGGGCACTGAAGCTTTCTTT
CASSLEMTGAGTEAFF
>TRBV7-6|.|TRBJ2-1|.
TGTGCCAGCAGCTTAAAACCCCTGATGGGTAATGAGCAGTTCTTC
CASSLKPLMGNEQFF
>TRBV28|.|TRBJ2-5|few
TGTGCCAGCAGCTCCAGTCGACACCGCGGGTTACAAGAGACCCAGTACTTC
CASSSSRHRGLQETQYF
>TRBV15|.|TRBJ1-3|.
TGTGCCACCAGCCGGGTTGGTAGAGACTCCTCTGGAAACACCATATATTTT
CATSRVGRDSSGNTIYF
>TRBV7-9|.|TRBJ2-3|.
TGTGCCAGCAGCTTCGGGGCTGGAGATACGCAGTATTTT
CASSFGAGDTQYF
>TRBV19|.|TRBJ1-3|.
TGTGCCAGTAGTATAAGGCCCGCCACCGGCTCTGGAAACACCATATATTTT
CASSIRPATGSGNTIYF
>TRBV20-1|.|TRBJ1-5|.
TGCAGTGCTAGATCCAGGGTTTTT
CSARSRVF
>TRBV7-8|.|TRBJ2-1|.
TGTGCCAGCAGCCCGGACCCCGGTCCCAATGAGCAGTTCTTC
CASSPDPGPNEQFF
>TRBV19|.|TRBJ2-1|few
TGTGCCAGTAGTTTCCAGGCGGGACAGACTTACAATGAGCAGTTCTTC
CASSFQAGQTYNEQFF
>TRBV5-1|.|TRBJ2-7|.
TGCGCCAGCAGCTTGTCCGGACAGTCCTTGGACGAGCAGTACTTC
CASSLSGQSLDEQYF
>TRBV29-1|.|TRBJ1-1|.
TGCAGCGTTTCCCCCATAATGAGGGTCACTGAAGCTTTCTTT
CSVSPIMRVTEAFF
>TRBV5-1|TRBD1|TRBJ1-6|.
TGCGCCAGCAGCTCGGCGGGACAGATTAATTCACCCCTCCACTTT
CASSSAGQINSPLHF
>TRBV5-1|.|TRBJ2-6|few
TGCGCCAGCAGCGTGACACCGAGCTCTGGGGCCAACGTCCTGACTTTC
CASSVTPSSGANVLTF
>TRBV20-1|.|TRBJ1-1|.
TGCAGTGCTAGAGATCTCGGAAAACAGATGAACACTGAAGCTTTCTTT
CSARDLGKQMNTEAFF
>TRBV14|.|TRBJ1-1|few
TGTGCCAGCAGCCACAACACTGAAGCTTTCTTT
CASSHNTEAFF
>TRBV7-9|.|TRBJ1-2|few
TGTGCCAGCAGCTTAGGGGCTGGGTACGGCTACACCTTC
CASSLGAGYGYTF
>TRBV5-1|TRBD1|TRBJ1-1|few
TGCGCCAGCAGCTCGGGACAGGGGGTGGTTTGGACTGAAGCTTTCTTT
CASSSGQGVVWTEAFF
>TRBV12-3/TRBV12-4|.|TRBJ2-3|.
TGTGCCAGCAGTTTAGACCCAGATACGCAGTATTTT
CASSLDPDTQYF
>TRBV11-2|TRBD2|TRBJ2-3|few
TGTGACAGCAGCTCAACCGGACTAGGAACGCAGTATTTT
CDSSSTGLGTQYF